The 32 T cell receptor beta chains listed next were all sequenced from one sample in a study of STAT5B mutations in CD4+ large granular lymphocyte leukemia. Profiling relied on immunoSEQ multiplex PCR, and the TCRdb table lists in-frame clones only, not all of them. The sample carries 30,000 to 35,000 clones, 70% to 90% recorded once. Sequenced sample: CD4+ T cells from blood buffy coats. The origin of the receptors is a human donor in good health.

The rearrangement joins TRBV27 to TRBJ2-7; TRBD2 is a possible D gene (6 bases). The CDR3 consists of 14 residues. Per the germline V gene, CDR1 is MNHEY and CDR2 is SMNVEV (reference sequence). V lost 7 bases and J lost 2, with 15 bases in between. The CDR3 DNA is TGTGCCAGCACCTCCTTAGGACTACCCTACGAGCAGTACTTC. Translating it yields CASTSLGLPYEQYF.

The CDR3 coding sequence is TGTGCCAGCAGGATCACCCCGGGACAGTCCTACGAGCAGTACTTC. Translated, it gives CASRITPGQSYEQYF. The chain is built from TRBV27 and TRBJ2-7, with 7 bases identical to TRBD1. Trimming cost V 6 bases and J 1 base; bases outside gene matches: 9. The germline V gene encodes CDR1 MNHEY and CDR2 SMNVEV (reference sequence). The CDR3 spans 15 residues.

The chain joins TRBV7-6 to TRBJ1-1; 10 bases are shared with TRBD1. Unmatched junction bases numbered 5, after V lost 0 bases and J lost 4 bases. The germline V gene has CDR1 SGHVS and CDR2 FNYEAQ. CDR3 length: 16 amino acids. The CDR3 nucleotides are TGTGCCAGCAGCTTAGCAAAGACAGGGGGCGTCACTGAAGCTTTCTTT. This codes for CASSLAKTGGVTEAFF.

CDR3 bases: TGTGCCAGCTCTCCTGGCCGGAATGGAAACACCATATATTTT. Its translation is CASSPGRNGNTIYF. The chain employs TRBV6-1 and TRBJ1-3; D is unclear. CDR3 size: 14 residues. Germline CDR1 and CDR2: MNHNS and SASEGT. With 8 bases removed from V and 3 bases from J, the gap between germline ends came to 14 bases.

The chain carries TRBV5-1 and TRBJ2-3, with a possible D match to TRBD2 (6 bases). Germline V gene sequence: CDR1 SGHRS, CDR2 YFSETQ. This CDR3 contains 17 residues. V lost 3 bases and J 2 bases, leaving 19 bases between the germline ends. The CDR3 protein is CASSSWGVPGYTDTQYF. CDR3 nucleotides: TGCGCCAGCAGCTCCTGGGGGGTACCGGGCTACACAGATACGCAGTATTTT.

The chain is built from TRBV27 and TRBJ1-2, with a weak D call TRBD1 (5 bases). The CDR3 sequence is 14 residues long. From germline, CDR1 is MNHEY and CDR2 SMNVEV (reference sequence). Trimming took 7 bases from V and 6 from J, leaving 18 bases between them. The CDR3 DNA sequence: TGTGCCAGCACCACTTTTGGGGGACTAAATGGCTACACCTTC. Residues: CASTTFGGLNGYTF.

The count of this clone is one. The junction differs from germline at one of its ends, possibly a read error. This chain connects TRBV28 to TRBJ2-4, with TRBD2 matching 8 bases. The germline gives CDR1 MDHEN, CDR2 SYDVKM. CDR3 length: 15 residues. The CDR3 region is CASPTGTRAENIQYF. The DNA for the CDR3 is TGTGCCAGCCCTACCGGGACTAGAGCCGAAAACATTCAGTACTTC.

The rearrangement uses TRBV6-1 and TRBJ2-7; tentative D call: TRBD2 (5 bases). The length of the CDR3 is 14 residues. Germline assignment: CDR1 MNHNS and CDR2 SASEGT. Trimming shortened V by 5 bases and J by 5 bases, and 16 bases separated the two germline ends. DNA of the CDR3: TGTGCCAGCAGTTGGACTTTCCCTTCCCACGAGCAGTACTTC. Translation: CASSWTFPSHEQYF.

The chain is built from TRBV12-2 and TRBJ2-7; TRBD2, as called in the table, went unchecked against the DNA. TRBV12-2 corresponds to a pseudogene. The CDR3 contains 16 residues. CDR3 DNA sequence: TGTGCAAGTCGCTTATCCCTAGCGGGAGTAAGCTACGAGCAGTACTTC. Its protein is CASRLSLAGVSYEQYF.

There are a few counts of this clone. V is TRBV28 and J is TRBJ1-4; D not resolved. In germline, CDR1 is MDHEN, CDR2 SYDVKM. CDR3 length: 15 amino acids. V lost 6 bases and J 7 bases, leaving 18 bases between the germline ends. The DNA for the CDR3 is TGTGCCAGCAGGTCCAGACGAGGTGGCATTGAAAAACTGTTTTTT. This encodes CASRSRRGGIEKLFF.

The chain joins TRBV11-2 to TRBJ2-5; D could derive from TRBD1 or TRBD2 (5 bases each). The germline V gene encodes CDR1 SGHAT and CDR2 FQNNGV. The CDR3 is 15 residues long. Trimming took 5 bases from V and 5 from J, leaving 18 bases between them. CDR3 region: CASSQHLTGLETQYF. CDR3 DNA: TGTGCCAGCAGCCAACATCTTACGGGGCTGGAGACCCAGTACTTC.

V gene TRBV10-2 combines with J gene TRBJ2-7; D is unresolved. The CDR3 is 13 residues long. Trimming pared 3 bases from V and 12 bases from J, leaving 18 bases between. Germline CDR1 WSHSY, CDR2 SAAADI. The CDR3 protein is CASSEISGGSGYF. The CDR3 DNA reads TGCGCCAGCAGTGAAATCAGTGGTGGATCAGGGTACTTC.

This clone was detected a few times. The V gene is TRBV28, the J gene TRBJ2-7; D is uncertain. V was cut by 8 bases and J by 2 bases, with 10 bases left in between. There are 12 residues in the CDR3. Germline V gene sequence: CDR1 MDHEN, CDR2 SYDVKM. The CDR3 coding sequence is TGTGCCAGCGATACTCCTCCCTACGAGCAGTACTTC. Amino acid sequence: CASDTPPYEQYF.

The chain links TRBV4-1 to TRBJ2-7; TRBD2 agrees at 7 bases. Unmatched junction bases numbered 1, after V lost 3 bases and J lost 2 bases. Germline V gene lookup returns CDR1 MGHRA and CDR2 YSYEKL. This CDR3 contains 13 residues. This chain's CDR3 is CASSQLAAYEQYF. CDR3 DNA sequence: TGCGCCAGCAGCCAGCTAGCGGCCTACGAGCAGTACTTC.

This clone was seen more than once but under ten times. Here the CDR3 DNA reads TGTGCCAGCTCACGGGGAAACACTGAAGCTTTCTTT. Translating gives CASSRGNTEAFF. The chain links TRBV18 to TRBJ1-1; D uncertain. This CDR3 comprises 12 residues. Germline loops: CDR1 KGHSH, CDR2 LQKENI. Trimming pared 4 bases from V and 2 bases from J, leaving 5 bases between.

This sequence joins TRBV10-3 and TRBJ2-1, with TRBD1 matching 9 bases. Germline V gives CDR1 ENHRY, CDR2 SYGVKD. The CDR3 spans 14 residues. V dropped 6 bases and J dropped 0; count of bases not matched to a gene: 0. CDR3 protein: CAIRGQGSYNEQFF. In DNA form, the CDR3 reads TGTGCCATCAGGGGACAGGGCTCCTACAATGAGCAGTTCTTC.

The chain employs TRBV28 and TRBJ2-3, with D perhaps being TRBD1 or TRBD2 (5 bases each). Germline V gene lookup returns CDR1 MDHEN and CDR2 SYDVKM. The CDR3 totals 16 residues. V was clipped by 5 bases and J by 0 bases, with 15 bases between them. CDR3 nucleotides: TGTGCCAGCAGTCCGGCCGGGGCCGGGAGCACAGATACGCAGTATTTT. This translates into CASSPAGAGSTDTQYF.

The CDR3 DNA reads as TGTGCCAGCAGCCTGTCCGGGGTATACGAGCAGTACTTC. It is translated as CASSLSGVYEQYF. J is TRBJ2-7 and V is TRBV14, with D tentatively TRBD2 (5 bases). V was pared by 4 bases and J by 4 bases, with 11 bases between. This CDR3 contains 13 residues. CDR1 SGHDN and CDR2 FVKESK come from the germline V gene.

The CDR3 DNA reads TGTGCCAGCAGTTACTCAAGAGGTTCTATCGAAAAACTGTTTTTT. It is translated as CASSYSRGSIEKLFF. V and J are TRBV6-5 and TRBJ1-4; D unclear. There are 15 residues in the CDR3. Germline V lookup: CDR1 MNHEY, CDR2 SVGAGI. V was shortened by 0 bases and J by 8 bases, with 13 bases between the two germline ends.

The chain uses TRBV2 and TRBJ1-1; D gene ambiguous. The length of the CDR3 is 14 residues. Between the trimmed V and J ends, which lost 7 bases and 4 bases, there was a span of 16 bases. Per the germline V gene, CDR1 is SNHLY and CDR2 is FYNNEI. The CDR3 loop reads CASNPLGGSTEAFF. The CDR3, as DNA: TGTGCCAGCAATCCCCTGGGAGGGTCCACTGAAGCTTTCTTT.

The chain recombines TRBV7-2 with TRBJ1-3; no clear D gene. V was clipped by 0 bases and J by 7 bases, with 7 bases between them. The germline V gene has CDR1 SGHTA and CDR2 FQGNSA. This CDR3 contains 13 residues. CDR3 loop: CASSLANLNTIYF. The CDR3 DNA follows: TGTGCCAGCAGCTTAGCGAACTTGAACACCATATATTTT.

The CDR3 here is CASSLSQGRAEAFF. The DNA for the CDR3 is TGCGCCAGCAGCCTTTCGCAGGGTCGGGCTGAAGCTTTCTTT. The V call is TRBV4-3, the J call TRBJ1-1; D perhaps matches TRBD1 (5 bases). Germline loops: CDR1 LGHNA, CDR2 YSLEER. The length of the CDR3 is 14 residues. V was trimmed by 4 bases and J by 6 bases, leaving 15 bases between them.

V usage is TRBV7-8 and J usage is TRBJ1-5, with 7 bases aligning to TRBD1. The germline gives CDR1 SGHVS, CDR2 FQNEAQ. CDR3 length: 16 amino acids. After removal of 0 bases from V and 6 bases from J, the junction contained 8 bases not matched to a gene. CDR3 residues: CASSLARQGGSQPQHF. DNA of the CDR3: TGTGCCAGCAGCTTAGCTCGCCAGGGGGGGAGTCAGCCCCAGCATTTT.

The CDR3 DNA follows: TGTGCCAGCAGTTCCTTGGGGCAGATACTAGCCAAAAACATTCAGTACTTC. Translation: CASSSLGQILAKNIQYF. This rearrangement joins TRBV27 to TRBJ2-4; D may be TRBD1 (5 bases). Trimming shortened V by 4 bases and J by 0 bases, and 16 bases separated the two germline ends. The CDR3 totals 17 residues. Germline loops: CDR1 MNHEY, CDR2 SMNVEV (reference sequence).

The genes are TRBV7-8 and TRBJ2-1, with 15 positions matching TRBD2. V lost 4 bases, J lost 2 bases, and 9 bases stayed unmatched. Germline V gene data show CDR1 as SGHVS and CDR2 as FQNEAQ. The CDR3 covers 19 residues. The CDR3, as DNA: TGTGCCAGCAGCTCTACCGGACTAGCGGGAGGGCCGGCCTACAATGAGCAGTTCTTC. Residues: CASSSTGLAGGPAYNEQFF.

The chain joins TRBV30 to TRBJ1-5; D not resolved. Trimming took off 1 base at V and 5 bases at J, with 9 bases between the two ends. This CDR3 has 13 residues. Germline loops: CDR1 GTSNPN, CDR2 SVGIG (reference sequence). The CDR3 reads CAWSEGIHQPQHF. CDR3 nucleotide sequence: TGTGCCTGGAGTGAAGGAATTCATCAGCCCCAGCATTTT.

The rearrangement joins TRBV28 to TRBJ1-5; the match to TRBD1 covers 7 bases. V shed 7 bases, J shed 1 base, and the junction held 4 bases outside the gene matches. Germline V gene lookup returns CDR1 MDHEN and CDR2 SYDVKM. This CDR3 has 14 residues. The CDR3: CASNRQGSNQPQHF. The CDR3 DNA is TGTGCCAGCAATAGACAGGGCAGCAATCAGCCCCAGCATTTT.

This clone was seen once. The rearrangement joins TRBV7-2 to TRBJ2-7; 10 nucleotides agree with TRBD2. The V gene's germline CDR1 is SGHTA and CDR2 FQGNSA. This CDR3 region has 15 residues. Unmatched junction bases numbered 7, after V lost 6 bases and J lost 2 bases. The CDR3 sequence: CASSSRLAGPYEQYF. Here the CDR3 DNA reads TGTGCCAGCAGTTCCAGACTAGCGGGCCCCTACGAGCAGTACTTC.

The rearrangement links TRBV5-1 to TRBJ2-5; 12 bases are shared with TRBD2. The CDR3 length is 16 residues. Germline CDR1 SGHRS, CDR2 YFSETQ. Trimming removed 0 bases from V and 3 bases from J; junction bases left unmatched: 3. The CDR3 DNA sequence: TGCGCCAGCAGCTTGGGAGCTAGCGGGAGGGAAGAGACCCAGTACTTC. It specifies CASSLGASGREETQYF.

This clone was detected a few times. The rearrangement links TRBV5-1 to TRBJ1-2; D gene ambiguous. This CDR3 has 14 residues. Trimming took off 0 bases at V and 0 bases at J, with 6 bases between the two ends. Germline V gene sequence: CDR1 SGHRS, CDR2 YFSETQ. DNA for the CDR3: TGCGCCAGCAGCTTGGTCACCACTAACTATGGCTACACCTTC. As protein: CASSLVTTNYGYTF.

This chain links TRBV5-4 with TRBJ1-2; tentatively, D is TRBD1 (6 bases). CDR1 and CDR2 (germline): SGHNT, YYREEE (reference sequence). V was clipped by 2 bases and J by 8 bases, with 16 bases between them. The CDR3 length is 14 residues. The CDR3 DNA follows: TGTGCCAGCAGCTTCAGAGACAGGTTCGGGGGCTACACCTTC. This sequence encodes CASSFRDRFGGYTF.

This chain connects TRBV2 to TRBJ1-3; D unclear. The CDR3 extends over 14 amino acids. Trimming shortened V by 4 bases and J by 0 bases, and 7 bases separated the two germline ends. Looked up from germline, CDR1 is SNHLY and CDR2 is FYNNEI. CDR3 in amino acids: CASSVTGSGNTIYF. CDR3 in DNA: TGTGCCAGCAGTGTCACGGGCTCTGGAAACACCATATATTTT.